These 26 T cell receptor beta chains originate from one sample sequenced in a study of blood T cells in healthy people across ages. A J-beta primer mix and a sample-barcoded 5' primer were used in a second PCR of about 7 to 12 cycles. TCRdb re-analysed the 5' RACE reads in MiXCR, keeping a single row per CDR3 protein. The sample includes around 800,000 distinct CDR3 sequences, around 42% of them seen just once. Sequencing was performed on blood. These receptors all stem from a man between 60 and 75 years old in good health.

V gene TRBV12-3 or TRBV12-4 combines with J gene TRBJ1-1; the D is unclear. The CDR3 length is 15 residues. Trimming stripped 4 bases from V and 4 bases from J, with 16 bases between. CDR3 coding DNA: TGTGCCAGCAGTTCTGTCAGGAAAAGTAGCACTGAAGCTTTCTTT. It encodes CASSSVRKSSTEAFF.

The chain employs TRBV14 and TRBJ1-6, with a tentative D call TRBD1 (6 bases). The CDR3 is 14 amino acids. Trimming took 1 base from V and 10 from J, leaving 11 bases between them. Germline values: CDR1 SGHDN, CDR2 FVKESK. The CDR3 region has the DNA TGTGCCAGCAGCCAAGCGACAGGTTACTCACCCCTCCACTTT. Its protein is CASSQATGYSPLHF.

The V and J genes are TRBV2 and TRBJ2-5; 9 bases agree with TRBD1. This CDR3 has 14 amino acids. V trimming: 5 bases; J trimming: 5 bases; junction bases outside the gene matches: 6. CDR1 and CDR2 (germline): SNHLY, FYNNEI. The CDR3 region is CASSRTGVLETQYF. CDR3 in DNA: TGTGCCAGCAGTAGGACAGGGGTTTTGGAGACCCAGTACTTC. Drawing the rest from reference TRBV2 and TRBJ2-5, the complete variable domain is EPEVTQTPSHQVTQMGQEVILRCVPISNHLYFYWYRQILGQKVEFLVSFYNNEISEKSEIFDDQFSVERPDGSNFTLKIRSTKLEDSAMYFCASSRTGVLETQYFGPGTRLLVL.

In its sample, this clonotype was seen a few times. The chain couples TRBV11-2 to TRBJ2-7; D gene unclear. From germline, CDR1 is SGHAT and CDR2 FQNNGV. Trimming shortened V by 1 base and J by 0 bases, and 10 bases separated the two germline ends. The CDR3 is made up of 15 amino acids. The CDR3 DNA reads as TGTGCCAGCAGCTTAGTGAAAAGCCTCTCCTACGAGCAGTACTTC. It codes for CASSLVKSLSYEQYF.

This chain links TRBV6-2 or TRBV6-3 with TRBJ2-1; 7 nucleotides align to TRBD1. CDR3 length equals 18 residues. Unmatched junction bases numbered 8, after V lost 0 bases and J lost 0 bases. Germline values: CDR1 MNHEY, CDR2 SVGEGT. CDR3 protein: CASSYSTGTLYSYNEQFF. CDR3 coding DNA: TGTGCCAGCAGTTACTCGACAGGGACCCTTTACTCCTACAATGAGCAGTTCTTC.

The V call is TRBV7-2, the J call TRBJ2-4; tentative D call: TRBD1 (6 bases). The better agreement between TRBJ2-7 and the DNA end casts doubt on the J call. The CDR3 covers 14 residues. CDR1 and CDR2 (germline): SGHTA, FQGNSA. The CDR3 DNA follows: TGTGCCAGCAGCGAGGAACAGGGACCCTACGAGCAGTACTTC. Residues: CASSEEQGPYEQYF.

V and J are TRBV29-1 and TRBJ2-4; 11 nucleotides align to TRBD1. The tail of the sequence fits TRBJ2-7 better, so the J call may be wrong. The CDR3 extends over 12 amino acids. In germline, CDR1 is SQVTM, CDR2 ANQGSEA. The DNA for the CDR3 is TGCAGCGTTGGGACAGGGGGCAACGAGCAGTACTTC. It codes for CSVGTGGNEQYF.

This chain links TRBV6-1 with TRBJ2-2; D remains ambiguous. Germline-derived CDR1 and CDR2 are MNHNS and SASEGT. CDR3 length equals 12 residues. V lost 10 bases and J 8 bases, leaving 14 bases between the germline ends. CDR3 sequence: CAILSRGGELFF. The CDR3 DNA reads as TGTGCCATCCTCTCGAGAGGTGGGGAGCTGTTTTTT.

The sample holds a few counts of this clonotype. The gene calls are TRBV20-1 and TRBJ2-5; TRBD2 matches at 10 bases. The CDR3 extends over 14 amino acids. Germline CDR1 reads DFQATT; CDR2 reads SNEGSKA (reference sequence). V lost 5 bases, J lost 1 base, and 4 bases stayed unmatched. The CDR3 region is CSAPTSGAQETQYF. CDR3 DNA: TGCAGTGCTCCAACTAGCGGGGCCCAAGAGACCCAGTACTTC.

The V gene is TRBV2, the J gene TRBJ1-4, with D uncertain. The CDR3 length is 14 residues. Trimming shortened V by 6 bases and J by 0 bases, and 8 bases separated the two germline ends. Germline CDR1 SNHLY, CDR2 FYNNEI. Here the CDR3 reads CASRIHPTNEKLFF. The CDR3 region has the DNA TGTGCCAGCAGGATACACCCAACTAATGAAAAACTGTTTTTT. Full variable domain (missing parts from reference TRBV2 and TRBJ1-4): EPEVTQTPSHQVTQMGQEVILRCVPISNHLYFYWYRQILGQKVEFLVSFYNNEISEKSEIFDDQFSVERPDGSNFTLKIRSTKLEDSAMYFCASRIHPTNEKLFFGSGTQLSVL.

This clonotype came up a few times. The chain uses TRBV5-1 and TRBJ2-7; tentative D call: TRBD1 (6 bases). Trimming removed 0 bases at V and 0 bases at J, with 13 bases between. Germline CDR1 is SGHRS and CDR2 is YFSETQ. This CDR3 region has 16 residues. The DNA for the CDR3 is TGCGCCAGCAGCTTGGGCGGACAGAGCCACTCCTACGAGCAGTACTTC. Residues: CASSLGGQSHSYEQYF.

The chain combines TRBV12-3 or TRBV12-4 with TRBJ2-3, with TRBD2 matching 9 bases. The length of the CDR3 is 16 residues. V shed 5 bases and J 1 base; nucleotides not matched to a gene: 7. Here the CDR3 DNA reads TGTGCCAGCAGTAACCGACAGCGGGGGGGCACAGATACGCAGTATTTT. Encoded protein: CASSNRQRGGTDTQYF.

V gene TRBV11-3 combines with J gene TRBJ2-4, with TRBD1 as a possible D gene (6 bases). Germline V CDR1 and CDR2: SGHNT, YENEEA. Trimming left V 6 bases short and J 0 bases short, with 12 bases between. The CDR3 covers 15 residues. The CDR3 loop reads CASRTGSLAKNIQYF. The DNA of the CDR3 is TGTGCCAGCAGGACAGGAAGTCTAGCCAAAAACATTCAGTACTTC.

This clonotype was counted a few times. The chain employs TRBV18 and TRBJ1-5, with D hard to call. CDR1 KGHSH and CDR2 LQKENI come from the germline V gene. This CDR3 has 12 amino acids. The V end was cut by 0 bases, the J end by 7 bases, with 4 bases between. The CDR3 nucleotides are TGTGCCAGCTCACCACCGGGCCAGCCCCAGCATTTT. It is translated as CASSPPGQPQHF.

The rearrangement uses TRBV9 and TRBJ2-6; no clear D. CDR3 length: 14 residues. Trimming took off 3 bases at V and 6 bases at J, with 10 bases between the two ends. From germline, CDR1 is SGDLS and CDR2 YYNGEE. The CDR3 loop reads CASSDRSEANVLTF. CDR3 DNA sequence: TGTGCCAGCAGCGACCGATCCGAGGCCAACGTCCTGACTTTC.

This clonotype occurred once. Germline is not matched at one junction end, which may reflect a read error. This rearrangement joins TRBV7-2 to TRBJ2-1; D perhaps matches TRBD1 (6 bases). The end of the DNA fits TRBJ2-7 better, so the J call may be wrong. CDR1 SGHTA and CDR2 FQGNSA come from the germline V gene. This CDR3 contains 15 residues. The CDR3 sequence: CANSLKGDPRDEQYF. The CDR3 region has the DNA TGTGCCAACAGCTTAAAGGGGGACCCTCGCGATGAGCAGTACTTC.

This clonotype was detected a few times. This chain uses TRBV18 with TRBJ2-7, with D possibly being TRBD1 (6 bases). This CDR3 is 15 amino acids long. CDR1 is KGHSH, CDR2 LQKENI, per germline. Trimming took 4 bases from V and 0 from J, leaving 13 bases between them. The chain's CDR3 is CASSLNRDPSYEQYF. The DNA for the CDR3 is TGTGCCAGCTCACTGAACAGGGACCCCTCCTACGAGCAGTACTTC.

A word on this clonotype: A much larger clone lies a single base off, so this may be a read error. Here the CDR3 DNA reads TGTGCCAGCAGCCGGTCTGGGGGCCATGGCTACACCTTC. This gives the protein CASSRSGGHGYTF. The chain uses TRBV3-1 and TRBJ1-2; weak D call: TRBD1 (6 bases). This CDR3 has 13 amino acids. Per the germline V gene, CDR1 is LGHDT and CDR2 is YNNKEL (reference sequence). Trimming left V 4 bases short and J 6 bases short, with 12 bases between.

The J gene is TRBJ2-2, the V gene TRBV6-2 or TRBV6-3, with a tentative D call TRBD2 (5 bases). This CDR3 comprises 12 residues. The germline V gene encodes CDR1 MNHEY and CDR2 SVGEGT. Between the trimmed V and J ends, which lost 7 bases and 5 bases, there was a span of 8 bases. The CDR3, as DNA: TGTGCCAGCAACCAGCGGACCGGGGAGCTGTTTTTT. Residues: CASNQRTGELFF.

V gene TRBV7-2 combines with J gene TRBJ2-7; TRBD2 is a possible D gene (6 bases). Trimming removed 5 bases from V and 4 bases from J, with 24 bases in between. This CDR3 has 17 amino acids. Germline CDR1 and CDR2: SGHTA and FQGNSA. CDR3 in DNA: TGTGCCAGCAGCCCCGGGGGTAGGGGTCCACCCCGATACGAGCAGTACTTC. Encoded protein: CASSPGGRGPPRYEQYF.

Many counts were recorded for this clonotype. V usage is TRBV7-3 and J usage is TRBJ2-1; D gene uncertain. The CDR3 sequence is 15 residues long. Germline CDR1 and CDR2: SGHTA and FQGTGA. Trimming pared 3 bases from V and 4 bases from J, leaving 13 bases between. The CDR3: CASSFGDPRYNEQFF. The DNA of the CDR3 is TGTGCCAGCAGCTTTGGGGATCCCCGATACAATGAGCAGTTCTTC.

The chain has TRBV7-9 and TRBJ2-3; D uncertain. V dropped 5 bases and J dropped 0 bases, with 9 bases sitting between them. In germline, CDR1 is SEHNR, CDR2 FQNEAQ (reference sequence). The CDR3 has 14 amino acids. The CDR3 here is CASSNSSSTDTQYF. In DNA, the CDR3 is TGTGCCAGCAGCAACAGTTCTAGCACAGATACGCAGTATTTT.

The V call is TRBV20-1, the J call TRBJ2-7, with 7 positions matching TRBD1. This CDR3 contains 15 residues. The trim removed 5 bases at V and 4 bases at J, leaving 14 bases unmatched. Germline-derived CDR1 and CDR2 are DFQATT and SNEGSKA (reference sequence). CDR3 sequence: CSAANPGGLNYEQYF. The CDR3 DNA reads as TGCAGTGCTGCAAACCCAGGGGGTCTTAATTACGAGCAGTACTTC.

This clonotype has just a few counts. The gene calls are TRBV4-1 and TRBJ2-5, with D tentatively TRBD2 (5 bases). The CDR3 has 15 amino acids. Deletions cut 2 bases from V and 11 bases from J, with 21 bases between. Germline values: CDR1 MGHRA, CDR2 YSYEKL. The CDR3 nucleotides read TGCGCCAGCAGCCAACTCACCTCGGAAGCGGATGAGCAGTACTTC. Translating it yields CASSQLTSEADEQYF.

This CDR3 reads CASSEGGPRNQPQHF. CDR3 sequence (DNA): TGTGCCAGCAGTGAAGGGGGGCCACGCAATCAGCCCCAGCATTTT. The V call is TRBV6-1, the J call TRBJ1-5, with a tentative D call TRBD1 (6 bases). Trimming removed 1 base from V and 2 bases from J, with 9 bases in between. The length of the CDR3 is 15 residues. Germline CDR1 and CDR2: MNHNS and SASEGT.

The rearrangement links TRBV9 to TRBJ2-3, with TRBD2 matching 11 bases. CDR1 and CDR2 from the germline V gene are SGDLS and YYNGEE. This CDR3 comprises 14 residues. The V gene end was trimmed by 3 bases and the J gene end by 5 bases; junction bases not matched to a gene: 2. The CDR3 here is CASSGGTSGDTQYF. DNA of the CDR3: TGTGCCAGCAGCGGCGGGACTAGCGGAGATACGCAGTATTTT.